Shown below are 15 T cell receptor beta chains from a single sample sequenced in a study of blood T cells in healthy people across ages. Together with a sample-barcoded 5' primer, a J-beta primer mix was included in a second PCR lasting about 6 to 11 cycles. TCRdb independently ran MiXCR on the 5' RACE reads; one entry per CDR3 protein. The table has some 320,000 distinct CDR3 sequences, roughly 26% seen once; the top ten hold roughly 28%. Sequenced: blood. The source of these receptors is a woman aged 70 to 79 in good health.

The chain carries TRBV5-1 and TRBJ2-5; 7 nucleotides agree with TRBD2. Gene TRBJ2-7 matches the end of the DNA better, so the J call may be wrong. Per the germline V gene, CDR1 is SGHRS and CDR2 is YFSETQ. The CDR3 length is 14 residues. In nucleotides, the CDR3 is TGCGCCAGCAGAGTCACTAGCGTCGCCTACGAGCAGTACTTC. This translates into CASRVTSVAYEQYF.

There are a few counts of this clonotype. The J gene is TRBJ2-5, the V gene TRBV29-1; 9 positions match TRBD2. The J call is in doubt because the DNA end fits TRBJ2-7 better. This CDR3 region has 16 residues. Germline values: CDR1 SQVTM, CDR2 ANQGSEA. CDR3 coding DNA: TGCAGCGTTGAAGGAAGCGTTAGCGGGAGTAGGTACGAGCAGTACTTC. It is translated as CSVEGSVSGSRYEQYF.

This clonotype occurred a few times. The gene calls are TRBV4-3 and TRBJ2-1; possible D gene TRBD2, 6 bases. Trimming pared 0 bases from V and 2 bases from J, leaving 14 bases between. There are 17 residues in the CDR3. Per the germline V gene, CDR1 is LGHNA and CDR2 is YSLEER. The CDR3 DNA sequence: TGCGCCAGCAGCCAAGAAGTAGCGGTGGGCCCCTACAATGAGCAGTTCTTC. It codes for CASSQEVAVGPYNEQFF.

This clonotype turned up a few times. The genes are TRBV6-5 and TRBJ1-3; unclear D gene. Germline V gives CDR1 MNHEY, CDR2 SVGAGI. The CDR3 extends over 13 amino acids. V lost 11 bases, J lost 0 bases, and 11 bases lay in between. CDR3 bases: TGTGCCGGCAAGCCCAACTCTGGAAACACCATATATTTT. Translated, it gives CAGKPNSGNTIYF.

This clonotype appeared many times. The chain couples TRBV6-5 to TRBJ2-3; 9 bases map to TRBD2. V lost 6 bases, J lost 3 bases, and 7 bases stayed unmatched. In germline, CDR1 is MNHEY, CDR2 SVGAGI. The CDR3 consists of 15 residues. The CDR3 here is CASRSGLAGTDTQYF. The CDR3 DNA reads TGTGCCAGCAGATCGGGACTAGCCGGGACAGATACGCAGTATTTT.

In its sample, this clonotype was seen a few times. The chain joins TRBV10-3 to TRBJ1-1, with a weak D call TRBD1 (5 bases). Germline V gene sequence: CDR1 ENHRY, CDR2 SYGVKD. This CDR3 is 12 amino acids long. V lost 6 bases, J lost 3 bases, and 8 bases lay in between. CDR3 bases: TGTGCCATCAGGGGGCTCGACACTGAAGCTTTCTTT. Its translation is CAIRGLDTEAFF.

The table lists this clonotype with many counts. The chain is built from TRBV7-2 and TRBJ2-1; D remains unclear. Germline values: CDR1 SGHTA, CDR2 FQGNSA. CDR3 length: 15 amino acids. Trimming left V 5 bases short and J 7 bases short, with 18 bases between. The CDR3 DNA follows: TGTGCCAGCAGCCTACAACCGATTCTCACGAATGAGCAGTTCTTC. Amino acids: CASSLQPILTNEQFF. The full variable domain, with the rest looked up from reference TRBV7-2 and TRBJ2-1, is GAGVSQSPSNKVTEKGKDVELRCDPISGHTALYWYRQSLGQGLEFLIYFQGNSAPDKSGLPSDRFSAERTGGSVSTLTIQRTQQEDSAVYLCASSLQPILTNEQFFGPGTRLTVL.

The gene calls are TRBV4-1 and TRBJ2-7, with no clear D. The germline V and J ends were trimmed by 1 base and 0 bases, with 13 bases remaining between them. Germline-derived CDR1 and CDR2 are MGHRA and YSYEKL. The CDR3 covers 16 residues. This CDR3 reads CASSQVSTSGSYEQYF. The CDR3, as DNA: TGCGCCAGCAGCCAAGTCTCCACCTCAGGCTCCTACGAGCAGTACTTC.

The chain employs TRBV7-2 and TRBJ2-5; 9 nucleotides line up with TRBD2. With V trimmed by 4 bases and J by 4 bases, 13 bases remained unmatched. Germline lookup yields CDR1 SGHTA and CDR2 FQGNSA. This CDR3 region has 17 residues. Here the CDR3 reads CASSSGTSFRRGETQYF. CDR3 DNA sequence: TGTGCCAGCAGCTCGGGGACTAGCTTCAGAAGGGGAGAGACCCAGTACTTC.

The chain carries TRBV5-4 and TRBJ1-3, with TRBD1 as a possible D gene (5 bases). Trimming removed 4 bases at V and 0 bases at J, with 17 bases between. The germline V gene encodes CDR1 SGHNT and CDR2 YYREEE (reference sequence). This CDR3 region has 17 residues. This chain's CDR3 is CASSLHTTDLSGNTIYF. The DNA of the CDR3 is TGTGCCAGCAGCCTGCATACGACAGATCTCTCTGGAAACACCATATATTTT.

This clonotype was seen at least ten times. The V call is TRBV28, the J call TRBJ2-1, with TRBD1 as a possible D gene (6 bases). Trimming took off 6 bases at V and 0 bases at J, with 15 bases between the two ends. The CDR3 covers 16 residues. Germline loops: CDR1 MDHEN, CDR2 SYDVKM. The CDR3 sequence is CASRGGTGFSYNEQFF. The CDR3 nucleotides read TGTGCCAGCAGAGGGGGAACAGGGTTCTCCTACAATGAGCAGTTCTTC. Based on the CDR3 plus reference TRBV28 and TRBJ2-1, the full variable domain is DVKVTQSSRYLVKRTGEKVFLECVQDMDHENMFWYRQDPGLGLRLIYFSYDVKMKEKGDIPEGYSVSREKKERFSLILESASTNQTSMYLCASRGGTGFSYNEQFFGPGTRLTVL.

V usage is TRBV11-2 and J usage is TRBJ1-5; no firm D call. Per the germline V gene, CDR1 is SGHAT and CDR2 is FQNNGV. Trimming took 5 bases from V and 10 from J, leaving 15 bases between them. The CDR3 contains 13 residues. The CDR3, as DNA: TGTGCCAGCAGCCAACCGGACCTTCCTCCCCAGCATTTT. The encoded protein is CASSQPDLPPQHF. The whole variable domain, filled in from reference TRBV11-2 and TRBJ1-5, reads EAGVAQSPRYKIIEKRQSVAFWCNPISGHATLYWYQQILGQGPKLLIQFQNNGVVDDSQLPKDRFSAERLKGVDSTLKIQPAKLEDSAVYLCASSQPDLPPQHFGDGTRLSIL.

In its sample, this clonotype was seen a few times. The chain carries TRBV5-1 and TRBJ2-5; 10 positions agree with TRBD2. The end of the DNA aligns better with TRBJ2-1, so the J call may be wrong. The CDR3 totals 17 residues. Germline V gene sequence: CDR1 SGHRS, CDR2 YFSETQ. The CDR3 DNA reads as TGCGCCAGCAGCTCCCCCCTAACTAGCGGGGTTTACAATGAGCAGTTCTTC. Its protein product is CASSSPLTSGVYNEQFF.

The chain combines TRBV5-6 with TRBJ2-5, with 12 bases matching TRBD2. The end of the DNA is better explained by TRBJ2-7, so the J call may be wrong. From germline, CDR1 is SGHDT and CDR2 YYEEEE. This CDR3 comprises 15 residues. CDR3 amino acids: CASRTSGRLDYEQYF. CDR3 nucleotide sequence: TGTGCCAGCAGGACTAGCGGGAGACTGGACTACGAGCAGTACTTC.

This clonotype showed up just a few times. This chain's CDR3 is CASRYPLAYEQYF. CDR3 DNA: TGTGCCAGCAGGTACCCGTTGGCCTACGAGCAGTACTTC. The rearrangement uses TRBV2 and TRBJ2-5; the D is unclear. With the DNA end fitting TRBJ2-7 better, the J assignment may be wrong. This CDR3 contains 13 residues. Germline values: CDR1 SNHLY, CDR2 FYNNEI.